This T cell receptor (beta chain) was identified in a study of T cells in Graves' hyperthyroidism and ophthalmopathy. General observations from the study: Ophthalmopathy prediction by the model preceded onset by a median approximately six months.

This clonotype has more than one count but fewer than ten. The antigen is undetermined. V shed 7 bases and J shed 7 bases, with 17 bases lying between them. Germline CDR1 is LNHDA and CDR2 is SQIVND (reference sequence). This CDR3 has 14 amino acids. It was RNA transcripts that yielded the amplified TCR beta CDR3 regions. The HTBI set primed first-round TCR CDR3 RT-PCR. One entry per CDR3 protein, called by TCRdb with MiXCR from the multiplex PCR reads. The table has 300,000 to 350,000 distinct CDR3 sequences, 11% to 15% seen once. Subjects aged 18 to 65 presented with newly diagnosed hyperthyroidism of less than 2 months' duration. Exclusion followed for patients with uncontrolled infection, other autoimmune disease, pregnancy or lactation.

The origin of this receptor is a woman aged 30 to 39 with Graves' hyperthyroidism. Sequencing was carried out using blood. The J gene is TRBJ1-5, the V gene TRBV19; D possibly corresponds to TRBD1 (5 bases). The CDR3 sequence is CASTPGAAGQPQHF. The CDR3 coding sequence is TGTGCCAGTACCCCTGGGGCAGCAGGGCAGCCCCAGCATTTT.